Following are 8 T cell receptor beta chains from one sample sequenced in a study of identical twins. TCRdb passed the 5' RACE reads through MiXCR, listing each CDR3 protein once. The sample contains about 810,000 distinct CDR3 sequences, roughly an eighth of which appear only once. These data are also associated with another study on yellow fever vaccine responses in identical twins.

Sequencing was performed on PBMCs. These TCRs come from a woman aged 18-29 years in good health.

This sequence joins TRBV5-1 and TRBJ2-3; D is possibly TRBD1 or TRBD2 (5 bases each). CDR1 and CDR2 from the germline V gene are SGHRS and YFSETQ. CDR3 length equals 16 residues. The V and J ends lost 3 bases and 1 base respectively, with 15 bases between them. The CDR3 coding sequence is TGCGCCAGCAGCTGGGACGGAGTCACGGGCACAGATACGCAGTATTTT. It translates to CASSWDGVTGTDTQYF.

This clonotype was picked up a small number of times. V is TRBV2 and J is TRBJ1-1, with D perhaps matching TRBD1 (6 bases). Per germline, CDR1 SNHLY and CDR2 FYNNEI. V lost 6 bases to trimming and J lost 0 bases, with 14 bases between them. The CDR3 has 15 amino acids. The CDR3, as DNA: TGTGCCAGCAGACTACTACAGGGCGTGAACACTGAAGCTTTCTTT. Translating gives CASRLLQGVNTEAFF.

The chain uses TRBV12-3 or TRBV12-4 and TRBJ2-1, with a possible D match to TRBD2 (6 bases). V lost 4 bases to trimming and J lost 5 bases, with 15 bases between them. This CDR3 comprises 15 residues. The chain's CDR3 is CASSWVAEKNNEQFF. In nucleotides, the CDR3 is TGTGCCAGCAGTTGGGTAGCGGAAAAAAACAATGAGCAGTTCTTC.

This clonotype came up a few times. The chain recombines TRBV7-9 with TRBJ2-7; 12 positions agree with TRBD2. Germline lookup yields CDR1 SEHNR and CDR2 FQNEAQ (reference sequence). The CDR3 totals 17 residues. The V and J ends lost 2 bases and 5 bases, in that order; junction bases with no gene match: 10. For the CDR3, the DNA is TGTGCCAGCAGCTTAACCCTCCTAGCGGGAGGGTTCAACGAGCAGTACTTC. Protein product: CASSLTLLAGGFNEQYF.

V is TRBV5-1 and J is TRBJ1-1; tentatively, D is TRBD1 (6 bases). Trimming left V 5 bases short and J 7 bases short, with 12 bases between. Germline CDR1 reads SGHRS; CDR2 reads YFSETQ. The CDR3 contains 12 residues. CDR3 sequence reads: CASSLDRIEAFF. In nucleotides, the CDR3 is TGCGCCAGCAGTCTTGACAGGATTGAAGCTTTCTTT.

The chain employs TRBV6-6 and TRBJ2-1; TRBD1 is a possible D gene (6 bases). Germline V gives CDR1 MNHNY, CDR2 SVGAGI (reference sequence). The CDR3 length is 13 residues. With 4 bases removed from V and 9 bases from J, the gap between germline ends came to 13 bases. In nucleotides, the CDR3 is TGTGCCAGCAGTTCCACAGGGTATGCTGAGCAGTTCTTC. This encodes CASSSTGYAEQFF.

This clonotype was detected a few times. The genes are TRBV24-1 and TRBJ2-7; perhaps TRBD1 as D (6 bases). Germline V gives CDR1 KGHDR, CDR2 SFDVKD. V was trimmed by 8 bases and J by 2 bases, leaving 18 bases between them. There are 15 residues in the CDR3. The CDR3 loop is CATTHLQGAAYEQYF. Here the CDR3 DNA reads TGTGCCACCACCCATCTACAGGGAGCCGCCTACGAGCAGTACTTC.

This clonotype was counted between two and nine times. The chain is built from TRBV24-1 and TRBJ2-2; possibly TRBD2 for D (6 bases). Between the trimmed V and J ends, which lost 3 bases and 6 bases, there was a span of 10 bases. CDR1 KGHDR and CDR2 SFDVKD come from the germline V gene. This CDR3 has 14 residues. CDR3 region: CATSDLRESGELFF. The CDR3 region has the DNA TGTGCCACCAGTGATCTGCGGGAATCCGGGGAGCTGTTTTTT.